This is a list of T cell receptor beta chains from one sample in a study of blood T cell repertoires in COVID-19. The protocol was immunoSEQ multiplex PCR, while the TCRdb copy is restricted to in-frame clones and leaves out a portion. The table lists about 190,000 clones, 88% of them singletons. Sequencing input: peripheral blood. These receptors all stem from a woman between 40 and 50 years old who had recovered from COVID-19. Both conserved end residues are part of each CDR3. The D gene is left open where the match is weak. Some rows mark clone size as missing; the rest say once, few, many or name a class of expanded clone.

v_call	j_call	d_call	clone_size	cdr3_nt	cdr3_aa
TRBV2	TRBJ2-1	TRBD2	.	TGTGCCAGCAGCCAGCGGGAGCCGCCCTACAATGAGCAGTTCTTC	CASSQREPPYNEQFF
TRBV21-1	TRBJ2-2	.	.	TGTGCCAGCAGCACCTTGGGACTAGGGTCGATTCCCATAGTCGTCCGGGAGCTGTTTTTT	CASSTLGLGSIPIVVRELFF
TRBV5-1	TRBJ1-1	.	.	TGCGCCAGCAGCCGTCGGGGAGGAGATAACCCTGAAGCTTTCTTT	CASSRRGGDNPEAFF
TRBV19	TRBJ2-7	.	.	TGTGCCAGTAGTATGGTCAGGATGAGCTCCTACGAGCAGTACTTC	CASSMVRMSSYEQYF
TRBV19	TRBJ1-2	TRBD1	.	TGTGCCAGTAGTCCGGGACAGGGGTTTTATGGCTACACCTTC	CASSPGQGFYGYTF
TRBV2	TRBJ2-4	.	.	TGTGCCAGCAACCTCAACCAGGCCAGGATTGACATTCAGTACTTC	CASNLNQARIDIQYF
TRBV19	TRBJ1-5	TRBD1	few	TGTGCCAGTAGTCATTGGACAGGGGAAAGCAATCAGCCCCAGCATTTT	CASSHWTGESNQPQHF
TRBV28	TRBJ1-5	TRBD1	.	TGTGCCAGCAGTCCGGACAGGGTGGATCAGCCCCAGCATTTT	CASSPDRVDQPQHF
TRBV19	TRBJ2-7	TRBD2	.	TGTGCCAGTAGTACAGCGGGGGCTATCTACGAGCAGTACTTC	CASSTAGAIYEQYF
TRBV15	TRBJ1-5	.	.	TGTGCCACCAGCGCCGGTGAAAGCAATCAGCCCCAGCATTTT	CATSAGESNQPQHF
TRBV19	TRBJ1-1	.	.	TGTGCCAGTACGGCCTACGGGGGGCTGGCTGAAGCTTTCTTT	CASTAYGGLAEAFF
TRBV29-1	TRBJ2-6	.	.	TGCAGCGTTGGGGGGGTAGAAGGTTCTGGGGCCAACGTCCTGACTTTC	CSVGGVEGSGANVLTF
TRBV3-1/TRBV3-2	TRBJ2-7	.	.	TGTGCCAGCAGCCAACGCTACGAGCAGTACTTC	CASSQRYEQYF
TRBV28	TRBJ2-5	TRBD2	.	TGTGCCAGCAGCTCACTAGCGGGGCAAGAGACCCAGTACTTC	CASSSLAGQETQYF
TRBV7-8	TRBJ2-1	TRBD2	few	TGTGCCAGCAGCTTCGAACTAGCGGGAGCGGGCAATGAGCAGTTCTTC	CASSFELAGAGNEQFF
TRBV5-1	TRBJ2-1	.	.	TGCGCCAGCAGCTTGACTAGTCCGTTTTTAGGGAATGAGCAGTTCTTC	CASSLTSPFLGNEQFF
TRBV12-3/TRBV12-4	TRBJ2-1	.	.	TGTGCCAGCAGTTTGGTCTCGGTCAATGAGCAGTTCTTC	CASSLVSVNEQFF
TRBV9	TRBJ2-1	.	.	TGTGCCAGCAGCGCAGACTTGAGTCTTGAGCAGTTCTTC	CASSADLSLEQFF
TRBV28	TRBJ1-2	.	.	TGTGCCAGCAGTGCTTACACTAACTATGGCTACACCTTC	CASSAYTNYGYTF
TRBV18	TRBJ1-1	TRBD1	.	TGTGCCAGCTCATCGGCAGGGGGCAGGGACACTGAAGCTTTCTTT	CASSSAGGRDTEAFF
TRBV3-1/TRBV3-2	TRBJ1-5	.	.	TGTGCCAGCAGCCACGGGACTGCAAGTAGCAATCAGCCCCAGCATTTT	CASSHGTASSNQPQHF
TRBV10-2	TRBJ1-4	.	.	TGCGCCAGCAGTGGGGCTGATGAAAAACTGTTTTTT	CASSGADEKLFF
TRBV12-5	TRBJ2-5	.	.	TGTGCTAGTGGATTCCCTCGTCTCAGGGCAGAGACGGAGACCCAGTACTTC	CASGFPRLRAETETQYF
TRBV7-6	TRBJ2-2	.	.	TGTGCCAGCAGCGTGGGAGTACCTGCCGGGGAGCTGTTTTTT	CASSVGVPAGELFF
TRBV5-5	TRBJ2-2	.	.	TGTGCCAGCAGCCCCTATGGCACCGGGGAGCTGTTTTTT	CASSPYGTGELFF
TRBV27	TRBJ2-1	.	once	TGTGCCAGCAGTTCGTGGGACAAAACCGTTGAGCAGTTCTTC	CASSSWDKTVEQFF
TRBV7-2	TRBJ2-2	TRBD2	once	TGTGCCAGCAGCTCGACTAGCGGGAGTGGTAGCGGGGAGCTGTTTTTT	CASSSTSGSGSGELFF
TRBV2	TRBJ2-3	TRBD2	.	TGTGCCAGCAGACTCGGGGGAGCGGGAGCTTATACGCAGTATTTT	CASRLGGAGAYTQYF
TRBV5-4	TRBJ2-5	TRBD2	.	TGTGCCAGCAGCGCGCGGGAGGGCCAGGGGACCCAGTACTTC	CASSAREGQGTQYF
TRBV27	TRBJ2-3	.	.	TGTGCCAGCAGTTTATTTAGACCCCGGGGCACAGATACGCAGTATTTT	CASSLFRPRGTDTQYF
TRBV5-4	TRBJ1-2	.	.	TGTGCCAGCAGCTACGACAGGACGATCTTCTATGGCTACACCTTC	CASSYDRTIFYGYTF
TRBV6-5	TRBJ1-1	.	.	TGTGCCAGCAGTTACTCGAGTGTCAGGGACACTGAAGCTTTCTTT	CASSYSSVRDTEAFF
TRBV6-2/TRBV6-3	TRBJ2-1	TRBD2	once	TGTGCCAGCAGTTACTCTAGCGGGGCCTCCTACAATGAGCAGTTCTTC	CASSYSSGASYNEQFF
TRBV3-1/TRBV3-2	TRBJ2-7	TRBD2	.	TGTGCCAGCAGCCAAGATTCGAGGCGTAGCGGGAGGACCTCCTACGAGCAGTACTTC	CASSQDSRRSGRTSYEQYF
TRBV5-6	TRBJ2-7	TRBD1	once	TGTGCCAGCAGCTTGGGACAGGGCGCCTACGAGCAGTACTTC	CASSLGQGAYEQYF
TRBV5-1	TRBJ2-6	.	.	TGCGCCAGCAACTTGGGGCCCTCTGGGGCCAACGTCCTGACTTTC	CASNLGPSGANVLTF
TRBV6-2/TRBV6-3	TRBJ1-5	.	.	TGTGCCAGCAGCGGATTGGGGGGAAAGAGCAATCAGCCCCAGCATTTT	CASSGLGGKSNQPQHF
TRBV13	TRBJ1-6	TRBD1	.	TGTGCCAGCAGCTTCGGGACAGGGGGCGTTTCACCCCTCCACTTT	CASSFGTGGVSPLHF
TRBV27	TRBJ2-7	TRBD2	.	TGTGCCAGCAGTCCCGGGGGGGGAGGGCCAGTAGTAAGCTACGAGCAGTACTTC	CASSPGGGGPVVSYEQYF
TRBV11-2	TRBJ2-7	.	.	TGTGCCAGCAGCCCAGCGAACGAGCAGTACTTC	CASSPANEQYF
TRBV19	TRBJ1-5	.	.	TGTGCCAGTAGTATGAGGCAGGGGAATAGCAATCAGCCCCAGCATTTT	CASSMRQGNSNQPQHF
TRBV3-1/TRBV3-2	TRBJ1-1	TRBD1	once	TGTGCCAGCAGCCAAGCGGGGACAGGGTCTTTGAACACTGAAGCTTTCTTT	CASSQAGTGSLNTEAFF
TRBV7-3	TRBJ2-5	.	.	TGTGCCAGCAGCTCCAGGGCCTCGGAAGAGACCCAGTACTTC	CASSSRASEETQYF
TRBV21-1	TRBJ1-4	.	.	TGTGCCAGCAGCAAAGTCCGTGGGTCCCCGGGACAGGGGAATGAAAAACTGTTTTTT	CASSKVRGSPGQGNEKLFF
TRBV5-1	TRBJ2-3	.	.	TGCGCCAGCAGCTTGGATTCTCCCCCCACAGATACGCAGTATTTT	CASSLDSPPTDTQYF
TRBV6-2/TRBV6-3	TRBJ2-7	.	.	TGTGCCAGCAGTCCCTCAGGGGCAGGCGAGCAGTACTTC	CASSPSGAGEQYF
TRBV12-5	TRBJ2-3	TRBD1	.	TGTGCTAGTGGTTTGCCGGGACAGGGTCGAGATACGCAGTATTTT	CASGLPGQGRDTQYF
TRBV30	TRBJ2-1	TRBD2	.	TGTGCCTGGAGTGTGGGGACTAGCGCCTCCCCGGAGTTCTTC	CAWSVGTSASPEFF
TRBV5-1	TRBJ2-5	.	.	TGCGCCAGCAGCTTGGGGGAGGAGACCCAGTACTTC	CASSLGEETQYF
TRBV7-2	TRBJ2-7	TRBD1	.	TGTGCCAGCAGCTCACCCGGGACAGTAGCTTACGAGCAGTACTTC	CASSSPGTVAYEQYF
TRBV3-1/TRBV3-2	TRBJ1-2	TRBD1	few	TGTGCCAGCAGCCAAGGGGGACAGGGCCTTGGCTACACCTTC	CASSQGGQGLGYTF